A few counts support the clone carrying this TCR beta chain. The target antigen is unknown. The sample belongs to a study of cytomegalovirus exposure and HLA in healthy donors. General study points: In a later analysis, V- and J-gene trimming of beta chains associated with a DCLRE1C missense variant, replicated independently. Researchers counted about 150 TCR beta chains as cytomegalovirus-associated.

Primers for the PCR totalled 60 Vbeta and 13 Jbeta. Sequenced by immunoSEQ multiplex PCR; TCRdb stores in-frame clones only, minus some. The table lists more than 85,000 clones, roughly an eighth of them singletons. The CDR3 has 17 residues. CDR1 SGHDT and CDR2 YYEEEE come from the germline V gene. The J segment lost 4 bases and the V segment lost 4 bases, leaving 16 bases of the junction unmatched. The clonotype comes from a man in his forties in good health and CMV-seropositive. The V and J genes are TRBV5-6 and TRBJ2-7; the match to TRBD1 covers 8 bases. The specimen sequenced was PBMCs. The CDR3 DNA sequence: TGTGCCAGCAGCGTCGGGGGTCTCCGGGACAGGAGTTACGAGCAGTACTTC. Encoded protein: CASSVGGLRDRSYEQYF.